Listed here are 25 T cell receptor beta chains from one sample, sequenced in a study of blood T cell repertoires in COVID-19. Using immunoSEQ multiplex PCR, the repertoire was profiled, and TCRdb retains in-frame clones only, with some absent. This table has some 250,000 clones, roughly 84% appearing once. Sequenced: peripheral blood. The receptors here all came from a man aged 50-60 years with active or convalescent COVID-19.

The chain employs TRBV6-1 and TRBJ1-5, with D possibly matching TRBD1 (6 bases). The V gene's germline CDR1 is MNHNS and CDR2 SASEGT. The CDR3 totals 14 residues. Trimming took 1 base from V and 4 from J, leaving 8 bases between them. Here the CDR3 DNA reads TGTGCCAGCAGTGAAGATAGGGGGAATCAGCCCCAGCATTTT. This codes for CASSEDRGNQPQHF.

This rearrangement joins TRBV3-1 (or the pseudogene TRBV3-2) to TRBJ2-5; 9 nucleotides match TRBD2. J lost 1 base, V lost 4 bases, and 4 bases had no gene match. This CDR3 has 15 amino acids. Germline-derived CDR1 and CDR2 are LGHDT and YNNKEL (reference sequence). The CDR3, as DNA: TGTGCCAGCAGCCGTAGCGGGGGAATCCAAGAGACCCAGTACTTC. Translated: CASSRSGGIQETQYF.

The rearrangement links TRBV30 to TRBJ1-6; D ambiguous. In germline, CDR1 is GTSNPN, CDR2 SVGIG (reference sequence). The V end lost 1 base, the J end lost 7 bases, and 11 bases lay between the germline ends. This CDR3 has 14 residues. In DNA form, the CDR3 reads TGTGCCTGGAGTGGAGGGCTAGAAAATTCACCCCTCCACTTT. This sequence encodes CAWSGGLENSPLHF.

V usage is TRBV9 and J usage is TRBJ2-3, with TRBD2 matching 9 bases. The CDR3 is 15 amino acids. V lost 4 bases to trimming and J lost 2 bases; unmatched junction nucleotides: 5. Germline V gene lookup returns CDR1 SGDLS and CDR2 YYNGEE. Written as DNA, the CDR3 is TGTGCCAGCAGCAATAGCGGGGGCCCCACAGATACGCAGTATTTT. It yields the protein CASSNSGGPTDTQYF.

This chain uses TRBV15 with TRBJ2-7; no clear D gene. The CDR3 spans 16 residues. Germline V gene data show CDR1 as LNHNV and CDR2 as YYDKDF (reference sequence). The V gene lost 3 bases and the J gene lost 0 bases, with 15 bases spanning the gap. The CDR3: CATSRRMQSASYEQYF. DNA for the CDR3: TGTGCCACCAGCAGGAGGATGCAATCCGCCTCCTACGAGCAGTACTTC.

J is TRBJ2-1 and V is TRBV5-4, with 8 positions matching TRBD2. CDR1 and CDR2 (germline): SGHNT, YYREEE (reference sequence). The junction had 7 bases not matched to a gene; V was cut back by 4 bases and J by 4 bases. The CDR3 contains 15 residues. In nucleotides, the CDR3 is TGTGCCAGCAGCCCGACCGGGGGGGGGTACAATGAGCAGTTCTTC. Protein: CASSPTGGGYNEQFF.

This clone was found a few times. The V call is TRBV6-6, the J call TRBJ1-5, with a possible D match to TRBD1 (5 bases). Per germline, CDR1 MNHNY and CDR2 SVGAGI (reference sequence). CDR3 length: 14 residues. Trimming removed 7 bases from V and 7 bases from J, with 17 bases in between. CDR3 in amino acids: CASMQGPGGQPQHF. CDR3 bases: TGTGCCAGCATGCAGGGTCCGGGAGGGCAGCCCCAGCATTTT.

V gene TRBV19 combines with J gene TRBJ1-1; 7 bases are a match to TRBD1. J lost 9 bases, V lost 7 bases, and 17 bases had no gene match. The CDR3 extends over 15 amino acids. From germline, CDR1 is LNHDA and CDR2 SQIVND (reference sequence). The CDR3 nucleotides read TGTGCCAGTACCGATAGGCCCTTCACGACAGGGAAAGCTTTCTTT. This translates into CASTDRPFTTGKAFF.

A remark on this clone: At the DNA level, this CDR3 is encoded by other sequences in the same sample as well. The rearrangement joins TRBV6-5 to TRBJ1-3; TRBD1 might be the D (5 bases). The CDR3 extends over 14 amino acids. Deletions cut 4 bases from V and 3 bases from J, with 10 bases between. Germline V lookup: CDR1 MNHEY, CDR2 SVGAGI. The CDR3 DNA follows: TGTGCCAGCAGTTCCGGGACTGGTGGAAACACCATATATTTT. It yields the protein CASSSGTGGNTIYF.

This chain uses TRBV30 with TRBJ1-5; D remains ambiguous. This CDR3 is 15 amino acids long. The V end lost 2 bases, the J end lost 9 bases, and 20 bases lay between the germline ends. Germline CDR1 and CDR2: GTSNPN and SVGIG (reference sequence). Here the CDR3 DNA reads TGTGCCTGGAGTCCGAACCCGGAGATTAGCCCGCCCCAGCATTTT. Protein sequence: CAWSPNPEISPPQHF.

The rearrangement links TRBV5-4 to TRBJ2-4; 12 nucleotides line up with TRBD2. CDR1 is SGHNT and CDR2 is YYREEE in the germline V gene (reference sequence). This CDR3 has 15 amino acids. Trimming at V came to 3 bases and at J to 7 bases, leaving 5 bases not matched to a gene. CDR3: CASSSTSGGYNIQYF. The CDR3 DNA sequence: TGTGCCAGCAGCTCCACTAGCGGGGGGTACAACATTCAGTACTTC.

This clone was found a few times. CDR3 nucleotide sequence: TGTGCCAGCAGCCCGACAGGGGCGAAAGCTTTCTTT. The encoded protein is CASSPTGAKAFF. This chain uses TRBV7-9 with TRBJ1-1; 8 bases agree with TRBD1. Germline V gives CDR1 SEHNR, CDR2 FQNEAQ (reference sequence). This CDR3 is built from 12 residues. J lost 9 bases, V lost 5 bases, and 5 bases had no gene match.

Only a few counts were recorded for this clone. This chain connects TRBV21-1 to TRBJ1-6; TRBD1, the table's D call, was not compared with the DNA. TRBV21-1 is flagged as a pseudogene. This CDR3 comprises 13 residues. CDR3 protein: CANKQGPNSPLHF. The CDR3 bases are TGTGCCAACAAGCAGGGGCCTAATTCACCCCTCCACTTT.

The V and J genes are TRBV20-1 and TRBJ2-2; the match to TRBD2 covers 8 bases. With V trimmed by 3 bases and J by 6 bases, 9 bases remained unmatched. Germline V gene sequence: CDR1 DFQATT, CDR2 SNEGSKA (reference sequence). The CDR3 totals 15 residues. The CDR3 here is CSASPGLATAGELFF. The DNA of the CDR3 is TGCAGTGCTAGTCCCGGACTAGCTACCGCCGGGGAGCTGTTTTTT.

The chain carries TRBV2 and TRBJ2-3; 13 nucleotides align to TRBD2. V was clipped by 3 bases and J by 3 bases; unmatched bases: 9. Germline loops: CDR1 SNHLY, CDR2 FYNNEI. CDR3 length: 18 residues. The CDR3 loop is CASSDFRLAGGQTDTQYF. In DNA, the CDR3 is TGTGCCAGCAGTGACTTCCGACTAGCGGGGGGCCAGACAGATACGCAGTATTTT.

The gene calls are TRBV9 and TRBJ2-3, with 11 bases that match TRBD2. Germline V gene data show CDR1 as SGDLS and CDR2 as YYNGEE. V lost 3 bases and J lost 2; bases outside the gene matches: 2. CDR3 length equals 15 residues. The CDR3: CASSGLAGHTDTQYF. The CDR3 DNA reads as TGTGCCAGCAGCGGACTAGCGGGGCACACAGATACGCAGTATTTT.

This clone was detected many times. The genes are TRBV5-5 and TRBJ1-1; 9 bases match TRBD1. The CDR3 consists of 16 residues. Unmatched junction bases numbered 9, after V lost 4 bases and J lost 2 bases. Germline V gene data show CDR1 as SGHKS and CDR2 as YYEKEE (reference sequence). The CDR3: CASSTYGQGPNTEAFF. The CDR3 DNA follows: TGTGCCAGCAGCACCTACGGACAGGGGCCCAACACTGAAGCTTTCTTT.

As to this clone: Its ends do not fully match the called genes, so a read error is possible. This chain connects TRBV7-2 to TRBJ2-7; TRBD2 matches at 8 bases. There are 11 residues in the CDR3. Looked up from germline, CDR1 is SGHTA and CDR2 is FQGNSA. Here the CDR3 reads CASSKSGGTHF. The CDR3 coding sequence is TGTGCCAGCAGCAAGAGCGGGGGTACTCACTTC.

The CDR3 loop is CASSLGTGPSYEQYF. The CDR3, as DNA: TGTGCCAGCAGCTTAGGTACAGGGCCTTCCTACGAGCAGTACTTC. The rearrangement links TRBV7-9 to TRBJ2-7, with D perhaps TRBD1 (6 bases). The CDR3 consists of 15 residues. The V gene's germline CDR1 is SEHNR and CDR2 FQNEAQ (reference sequence). Between the trimmed V and J ends, which lost 1 base and 1 base, there was a span of 11 bases.

The rearrangement uses TRBV7-6 and TRBJ2-2; 9 bases align to TRBD2. Trimming cost V 4 bases and J 1 base; bases outside gene matches: 7. The CDR3 spans 17 residues. Germline V gene sequence: CDR1 SGHVS, CDR2 FNYEAQ. The CDR3 spells CASSWPRAGGNTGELFF. The CDR3 coding sequence is TGTGCCAGCAGCTGGCCGCGAGCGGGGGGGAACACCGGGGAGCTGTTTTTT.

This clone was recorded once. The V and J genes are TRBV2 and TRBJ1-2, with a tentative D call TRBD1 (5 bases). The length of the CDR3 is 13 residues. Germline assignment: CDR1 SNHLY and CDR2 FYNNEI. Trimming removed 6 bases at V and 4 bases at J, with 12 bases between. The CDR3: CASSGHLLYGYTF. The CDR3 DNA reads TGTGCCAGCAGCGGACACCTTCTCTATGGCTACACCTTC.

Of note for this clone: The same CDR3 also results from other DNA sequences found in this sample. This chain links TRBV24-1 with TRBJ2-7, with 7 bases aligning to TRBD1. Looked up from germline, CDR1 is KGHDR and CDR2 is SFDVKD. The junction had 1 base not matched to a gene; V was cut back by 2 bases and J by 4 bases. There are 13 residues in the CDR3. As DNA, the CDR3 is TGTGCCACCAGTGATTCGACAGGGTACGAGCAGTACTTC. Its translation is CATSDSTGYEQYF.

The chain is built from TRBV30 and TRBJ1-2, with D possibly TRBD1 on 6 matching bases. Trimming pared 2 bases from V and 2 bases from J, leaving 12 bases between. CDR3 length equals 14 residues. The V gene's germline CDR1 is GTSNPN and CDR2 SVGIG (reference sequence). The CDR3 DNA reads TGTGCCTGGAGTAGCGACAGGCCGAACTATGGCTACACCTTC. Translating it yields CAWSSDRPNYGYTF.

The chain is built from TRBV29-1 and TRBJ2-5; 8 bases are a match to TRBD1. Trimming at V came to 4 bases and at J to 5 bases, leaving 6 bases not matched to a gene. Germline V gives CDR1 SQVTM, CDR2 ANQGSEA. The CDR3 extends over 13 amino acids. Here the CDR3 reads CSVVRTGSETQYF. CDR3 nucleotides: TGCAGCGTTGTTAGGACAGGGTCGGAGACCCAGTACTTC.

This clone appeared many times. The V call is TRBV6-5, the J call TRBJ2-1; a possible D gene is TRBD2 (7 bases). CDR1 is MNHEY, CDR2 SVGAGI, per germline. This CDR3 has 13 amino acids. V lost 4 bases and J lost 6, with 10 bases in between. The CDR3: CASSLRGANEQFF. The CDR3 DNA sequence: TGTGCCAGCAGTTTACGGGGGGCCAATGAGCAGTTCTTC.